This is a list of T cell receptor beta chains from one sample in a study of T cell responses to AZD1222 COVID-19 vaccine. Here immunoSEQ multiplex PCR was the method, and the copy in TCRdb shows in-frame clones only, minus some. The table records 75,000 to 90,000 clones, roughly 88% of them present only once. This specimen was peripheral blood, taken 28 days after the second AZD1222 dose. The receptors derive from an adult who received the AZD1222 COVID-19 vaccine. Both conserved end residues are part of each CDR3. The D gene is left open where the match is weak. Size tells how often a clone was seen (once, few, many) or the class of an expanded clone, and some rows leave it out.

V gene,J gene,D gene,clone size,CDR3 protein,CDR3 DNA
TRBV30,TRBJ2-1,TRBD1,.,CAWSLDRGLYNEQFF,TGTGCCTGGAGTCTGGACAGGGGGCTTTACAATGAGCAGTTCTTC
TRBV16,TRBJ1-1,.,.,CASSPYLNTEAFF,TGTGCCAGCAGCCCATACTTGAACACTGAAGCTTTCTTT
TRBV4-1,TRBJ1-1,.,.,CASSPFGPTANTEAFF,TGCGCCAGCAGCCCGTTTGGGCCTACAGCGAACACTGAAGCTTTCTTT
TRBV6-5,TRBJ2-5,TRBD1,.,CASSHRDRGTETQYF,TGTGCCAGCAGTCACCGGGACAGGGGGACGGAGACCCAGTACTTC
TRBV7-2,TRBJ1-6,.,.,CASSLASGGNSPLHF,TGTGCCAGCAGCTTAGCTTCGGGGGGGAATTCACCCCTCCACTTT
TRBV19,TRBJ2-3,.,.,CASSNPVSDTQYF,TGTGCCAGTAGCAACCCAGTTTCGGATACGCAGTATTTT
TRBV28,TRBJ2-7,.,.,CASSLGFGEQYF,TGTGCCAGCAGCCTAGGGTTTGGCGAGCAGTACTTC
TRBV9,TRBJ1-2,.,.,CASSTVGVLGGYTF,TGTGCCAGCAGCACGGTAGGGGTTCTTGGTGGCTACACCTTC
TRBV20-1,TRBJ1-6,TRBD1,.,CSASDGGQDYNSPLHF,TGCAGTGCTAGTGACGGTGGACAGGACTATAATTCACCCCTCCACTTT
TRBV5-1,TRBJ2-1,.,.,CASSLARQGLNEQFF,TGCGCCAGCAGCTTGGCGCGGCAGGGGTTGAATGAGCAGTTCTTC
TRBV12-3/TRBV12-4,TRBJ2-3,TRBD2,.,CASSLREGQAQYF,TGTGCCAGCAGTTTAAGGGAGGGCCAGGCGCAGTATTTT
TRBV5-5,TRBJ1-2,TRBD1,.,CASSWDRANYGYTF,TGTGCCAGCAGCTGGGACAGGGCTAACTATGGCTACACCTTC
TRBV5-8,TRBJ2-7,TRBD1,once,CASSQDGTGSYEQYF,TGTGCCAGCAGCCAAGACGGGACAGGGAGTTACGAGCAGTACTTC
TRBV5-1,TRBJ1-5,TRBD1,.,CASSLEGTENQPQHF,TGCGCCAGCAGCTTGGAGGGGACAGAAAATCAGCCCCAGCATTTT
TRBV7-8,TRBJ2-5,.,.,CASSFRGAKTQYF,TGTGCCAGCAGCTTTCGAGGGGCTAAGACCCAGTACTTC
TRBV14,TRBJ2-7,.,once,CASSQRGLRGGYPYEQYF,TGTGCCAGCAGCCAACGGGGTCTTCGCGGGGGCTACCCTTACGAGCAGTACTTC
TRBV11-2,TRBJ2-3,.,.,CASSLGGRASTDTQYF,TGTGCCAGCAGCTTGGGGGGCCGCGCTAGCACAGATACGCAGTATTTT
TRBV11-2,TRBJ2-1,TRBD2,.,CASSLVPSGVEQFF,TGTGCCAGCAGCTTAGTTCCTAGCGGGGTTGAGCAGTTCTTC
TRBV15,TRBJ1-5,.,.,CATSRESPVAGFNQPQHF,TGTGCCACCAGCAGAGAATCCCCCGTGGCAGGGTTCAACCAGCCCCAGCATTTT
TRBV6-5,TRBJ1-5,.,.,CASRGRMSHQPQHF,TGTGCCAGCAGGGGGCGGATGAGCCATCAGCCCCAGCATTTT
TRBV25-1,TRBJ2-5,.,once,CASSEGYREQETQYF,TGTGCCAGCAGTGAAGGGTACAGAGAACAAGAGACCCAGTACTTC
TRBV27,TRBJ2-7,.,.,CASSLQGEGYEQYF,TGTGCCAGCAGTTTACAGGGAGAGGGCTACGAGCAGTACTTC
TRBV7-9,TRBJ1-1,.,once,CASSYLQNTEAFF,TGTGCCAGCAGTTACCTACAGAACACTGAAGCTTTCTTT
TRBV6-5,TRBJ1-4,TRBD1,once,CASSPGQGAQKLFF,TGTGCCAGCAGTCCCGGACAGGGGGCGCAGAAACTGTTTTTT
TRBV2,TRBJ1-2,.,.,CASSEAREDYTF,TGTGCCAGCAGTGAAGCAAGGGAGGACTACACCTTC
TRBV28,TRBJ2-5,TRBD2,few,CASTGLAGETQYF,TGTGCCAGCACCGGACTAGCGGGAGAGACCCAGTACTTC
TRBV6-2/TRBV6-3,TRBJ1-4,.,.,CASSYVRAEKLFF,TGTGCCAGCAGTTACGTCAGGGCTGAAAAACTGTTTTTT
TRBV10-3,TRBJ2-1,TRBD1,.,CAISESTGGPNEQFF,TGTGCCATCAGTGAGTCAACAGGGGGCCCCAATGAGCAGTTCTTC
TRBV10-1,TRBJ2-1,TRBD2,.,CASSELAGRSSYNEQFF,TGCGCCAGCAGTGAACTAGCGGGGCGAAGCTCCTACAATGAGCAGTTCTTC
TRBV12-3/TRBV12-4,TRBJ1-5,TRBD1,.,CASTQGGPQHF,TGTGCCAGCACCCAGGGGGGGCCCCAGCATTTT
TRBV11-2,TRBJ1-2,.,.,CASSLDINYGYTF,TGTGCCAGCAGCTTAGACATTAACTATGGCTACACCTTC
TRBV7-2,TRBJ2-5,TRBD2,.,CASSSPAGGRETQYF,TGTGCCAGCAGCTCGCCTGCGGGGGGGCGGGAGACCCAGTACTTC
TRBV27,TRBJ2-1,.,.,CASSLLGNEQFF,TGTGCCAGCAGTTTATTGGGGAATGAGCAGTTCTTC
TRBV24-1,TRBJ2-1,.,.,CATSRGPYNEQFF,TGTGCCACCAGTCGAGGCCCCTACAATGAGCAGTTCTTC
TRBV6-5,TRBJ2-7,.,.,CASSRGREGAYEQYF,TGTGCCAGCTCCAGGGGGCGGGAGGGGGCTTACGAGCAGTACTTC
TRBV4-3,TRBJ2-3,.,.,CASSQDGTGGTDTQYF,TGCGCCAGCAGCCAAGATGGAACGGGAGGCACAGATACGCAGTATTTT
TRBV6-5,TRBJ1-2,.,.,CASIPGWSDYGYTF,TGTGCCAGCATCCCCGGGTGGAGCGACTATGGCTACACCTTC
TRBV11-2,TRBJ1-2,.,once,CASSLEGADGYTF,TGTGCCAGCAGCTTAGAGGGGGCGGATGGCTACACCTTC
TRBV19,TRBJ1-5,.,once,CASSIVYQPQHF,TGTGCCAGTAGTATTGTCTATCAGCCCCAGCATTTT
TRBV7-3,TRBJ2-3,TRBD2,.,CASSRTSGGADTQYF,TGTGCCAGCAGCCGGACTAGCGGGGGGGCGGATACGCAGTATTTT
TRBV7-3,TRBJ2-1,.,few,CASSPGRYYNEQFF,TGTGCCAGCAGTCCGGGACGGTACTACAATGAGCAGTTCTTC
TRBV7-8,TRBJ2-7,.,.,CASSWDRTYEQYF,TGTGCCAGCAGCTGGGACCGCACCTACGAGCAGTACTTC
TRBV19,TRBJ2-2,.,once,CASKGQALNTGELFF,TGTGCCAGTAAGGGCCAGGCCCTGAACACCGGGGAGCTGTTTTTT
TRBV9,TRBJ1-1,TRBD1,.,CASSVRPGQGANTEAFF,TGTGCCAGCAGCGTCCGCCCGGGACAGGGGGCGAACACTGAAGCTTTCTTT
TRBV30,TRBJ2-2,TRBD2,.,CAWRDRGRAGDTGELFF,TGTGCCTGGAGAGATCGGGGGAGGGCCGGGGACACCGGGGAGCTGTTTTTT
TRBV27,TRBJ2-3,TRBD2,few,CASSRQTSADTQYF,TGTGCCAGCAGTCGCCAGACTAGCGCAGATACGCAGTATTTT
TRBV4-1,TRBJ2-7,.,.,CASSQDPGGSYEQYF,TGCGCCAGCAGCCAAGATCCGGGCGGATCCTACGAGCAGTACTTC
TRBV3-1/TRBV3-2,TRBJ2-1,.,.,CASSQGQGPGNEQFF,TGTGCCAGCAGCCAAGGGCAGGGGCCGGGAAATGAGCAGTTCTTC
TRBV25-1,TRBJ1-4,.,.,CASSSVDGRGEEKLFF,TGTGCCAGCAGTTCGGTTGATGGCAGGGGAGAGGAAAAACTGTTTTTT
TRBV27,TRBJ1-2,.,.,CASSLTVANYGYTF,TGTGCCAGCAGTTTAACCGTAGCTAACTATGGCTACACCTTC
TRBV30,TRBJ1-3,.,.,CAWGMSSGNTIYF,TGTGCCTGGGGCATGAGCTCTGGAAACACCATATATTTT
TRBV9,TRBJ1-4,.,once,CASSVGERLLNEKLFF,TGTGCCAGCAGCGTAGGAGAACGTTTACTCAATGAAAAACTGTTTTTT
TRBV6-5,TRBJ2-1,TRBD1,.,CASSSDRALGNEQFF,TGTGCCAGCAGCTCCGACAGGGCTCTAGGCAATGAGCAGTTCTTC